The following is a TCR beta chain sequence with its context. Antigen: not known. Using its own MiXCR run on the reads, TCRdb lists one record per CDR3 protein. The profile shows about 70,000 distinct CDR3 sequences, 20% of them singletons. The data stem from a study of T cell repertoires in cytomegalovirus infection. Study as a whole: Well-studied HLA-B-restricted CMV epitopes were used in the study alongside recently identified HLA-C-restricted ones. Indications of both CMV infection and matching HLA type were provided by public TCR beta signatures. Study-wide points: Clonotype analysis showed dominance of the ex vivo response by HLA-C-restricted CMV-specific TCR beta clonotypes.

In germline, CDR1 is MNHNY, CDR2 SVGAGI (reference sequence). This CDR3 has 17 amino acids. The V gene lost 2 bases and the J gene lost 0 bases, with 13 bases spanning the gap. V usage is TRBV6-6 and J usage is TRBJ1-4; D is unclear. Specimen: CD8+ T cells from cultured PBMCs, collected from culture after CMV antigen stimulation. This receptor was taken from a human donor in good health (CMV status not recorded). Some clones in this sample may be carry-over from other donors' samples. The CDR3 DNA reads TGTGCCAGCAGTTACCCACCCCCACCTGCAACTAATGAAAAACTGTTTTTT. Its translation: CASSYPPPPATNEKLFF.